One sample yielded the 23 T cell receptor beta chains listed below, sequenced in a study of cytomegalovirus exposure and HLA in healthy donors. The PCR contained 60 Vbeta and 13 Jbeta primers. The protocol was immunoSEQ multiplex PCR, while the TCRdb copy is restricted to in-frame clones and leaves out a portion. The table has 200,000 or so clones, 70% to 85% seen once. Specimen: PBMCs. The receptors here all came from a boy between 2 and 10 years old in good health and CMV-seronegative.

The chain employs TRBV7-2 and TRBJ1-5; no firm D call. The CDR3 totals 13 residues. Per germline, CDR1 SGHTA and CDR2 FQGNSA. The germline V and J ends were trimmed by 1 base and 5 bases, with 6 bases remaining between them. The CDR3 DNA reads as TGTGCCAGCAGCTTAGGGAGGGATCAGCCCCAGCATTTT. It is translated as CASSLGRDQPQHF. Filled out from reference TRBV7-2 and TRBJ1-5, the complete variable domain reads GAGVSQSPSNKVTEKGKDVELRCDPISGHTALYWYRQSLGQGLEFLIYFQGNSAPDKSGLPSDRFSAERTGGSVSTLTIQRTQQEDSAVYLCASSLGRDQPQHFGDGTRLSIL.

V usage is TRBV4-2 and J usage is TRBJ2-3, with unresolved D. This CDR3 is built from 13 residues. CDR1 is LGHNA and CDR2 is YNFKEQ in the germline V gene. V lost 2 bases and J lost 6, with 9 bases in between. In nucleotides, the CDR3 is TGTGCCAGCAGCCAAACGACTGCCGATACGCAGTATTTT. Residues: CASSQTTADTQYF.

The chain joins TRBV4-1 to TRBJ1-2, with a tentative D call TRBD1 (5 bases). This CDR3 contains 15 residues. Trimming stripped 0 bases from V and 8 bases from J, with 16 bases between. Germline V gives CDR1 MGHRA, CDR2 YSYEKL. DNA of the CDR3: TGCGCCAGCAGCCAAGAGTGGGGCGGTCTCTGGGGCTACACCTTC. The encoded protein is CASSQEWGGLWGYTF.

The sample holds a few counts of this clone. This chain links TRBV7-2 with TRBJ1-2, with a weak D call TRBD1 (5 bases). CDR1 is SGHTA, CDR2 FQGNSA, per germline. V was shortened by 5 bases and J by 9 bases, with 13 bases between the two germline ends. There are 12 residues in the CDR3. CDR3 DNA sequence: TGTGCCAGCAGCCGAACGGGGGGGAGCTACACCTTC. It translates to CASSRTGGSYTF.

The CDR3 reads CASSIDWSGAGNTIYF. CDR3 bases: TGTGCCAGTAGTATAGATTGGTCAGGGGCTGGAAACACCATATATTTT. The V call is TRBV19, the J call TRBJ1-3, with D possibly TRBD1 on 6 matching bases. Germline V gene sequence: CDR1 LNHDA, CDR2 SQIVND (reference sequence). The CDR3 has 16 amino acids. V lost 0 bases and J 2 bases, leaving 11 bases between the germline ends.

This sequence joins TRBV7-9 and TRBJ1-4; TRBD1 might be the D (5 bases). V gave up 1 base and J gave up 8 bases, with 17 bases separating them. The germline V gene has CDR1 SEHNR and CDR2 FQNEAQ (reference sequence). CDR3 length: 16 residues. The CDR3 bases are TGTGCCAGCAGCTTAGACTGGGGCCGCCTGGGAGAAAAACTGTTTTTT. Translated: CASSLDWGRLGEKLFF.

The chain links TRBV7-8 to TRBJ2-7; 8 bases map to TRBD2. The V and J ends lost 4 bases and 7 bases, in that order; junction bases with no gene match: 15. Germline V gene data show CDR1 as SGHVS and CDR2 as FQNEAQ. This CDR3 has 16 amino acids. The CDR3: CASSSTGGAGGYEQYF. CDR3 bases: TGTGCCAGCAGCTCCACCGGGGGGGCGGGGGGTTATGAGCAGTACTTC. The full variable domain, with the rest looked up from reference TRBV7-8 and TRBJ2-7, is GAGVSQSPRYKVAKRGQDVALRCDPISGHVSLFWYQQALGQGPEFLTYFQNEAQLDKSGLPSDRFFAERPEGSVSTLKIQRTQQEDSAVYLCASSSTGGAGGYEQYFGPGTRLTVT.

The J gene is TRBJ1-2, the V gene TRBV5-4, with D perhaps matching TRBD1 (6 bases). The CDR3 length is 14 residues. CDR1 and CDR2 (germline): SGHNT, YYREEE (reference sequence). Trimming left V 4 bases short and J 4 bases short, with 14 bases between. The CDR3 region has the DNA TGTGCCAGCAGCCCCTGGGGGGGGCCCTATGGCTACACCTTC. Translated: CASSPWGGPYGYTF.

The V call is TRBV5-1, the J call TRBJ2-3; 8 bases align to TRBD1. CDR1 is SGHRS and CDR2 is YFSETQ in the germline V gene. The V segment lost 3 bases and the J segment 6 bases; nucleotides outside the gene matches: 6. This CDR3 is 14 amino acids long. As DNA, the CDR3 is TGCGCCAGCAGCTGGGACAGGTCCCCCGATACGCAGTATTTT. Amino acids: CASSWDRSPDTQYF.

The chain recombines TRBV5-1 with TRBJ2-7; TRBD2 agrees at 11 bases. This CDR3 is built from 15 residues. The V gene's germline CDR1 is SGHRS and CDR2 YFSETQ. The V and J ends lost 4 bases and 3 bases, in that order; junction bases with no gene match: 6. The CDR3 loop reads CASSQGLAEFYEQYF. The CDR3 DNA is TGCGCCAGCAGCCAGGGACTAGCGGAGTTCTACGAGCAGTACTTC.

There are a few counts of this clone. The same CDR3 also results from other DNA sequences found in this sample. The chain joins TRBV2 to TRBJ1-1; D ambiguous. Germline CDR1 reads SNHLY; CDR2 reads FYNNEI. The CDR3 has 12 amino acids. Trimming left V 6 bases short and J 1 base short, with 6 bases between. The CDR3 DNA reads TGTGCCAGCAGCGAACAGAACACTGAAGCTTTCTTT. Its protein product is CASSEQNTEAFF.

This rearrangement joins TRBV23-1 to TRBJ2-4; 7 bases line up with TRBD1. TRBV23-1 is an ORF; its function is uncertain. The trim removed 6 bases at V and 0 bases at J, leaving 14 bases unmatched. The CDR3 totals 18 residues. CDR3 bases: TGCGCCAGCAGACCCTCCTGGGGGACAGTCCTAGCCAAAAACATTCAGTACTTC. This translates into CASRPSWGTVLAKNIQYF.

This chain joins TRBV7-2 and TRBJ1-2, with D unresolved. The CDR3 consists of 17 residues. From germline, CDR1 is SGHTA and CDR2 FQGNSA. Trimming removed 5 bases from V and 1 base from J, with 20 bases in between. In DNA, the CDR3 is TGTGCCAGCAGCGCCGACCAACTAGACGGAAATAACTATGGCTACACCTTC. This encodes CASSADQLDGNNYGYTF.

This clone was found once. This chain connects TRBV5-1 to TRBJ2-3; 8 bases map to TRBD2. The CDR3 loop spans 16 amino acids. The V segment lost 0 bases and the J segment 1 base; nucleotides outside the gene matches: 4. CDR1 is SGHRS, CDR2 YFSETQ, per germline. The CDR3 spells CASSLEPRGGTDTQYF. The CDR3 DNA sequence: TGCGCCAGCAGCTTGGAACCGCGGGGGGGCACAGATACGCAGTATTTT.

This clone was counted between two and nine times. V gene TRBV4-3 combines with J gene TRBJ1-5, with D unresolved. The V end was cut by 1 base, the J end by 0 bases, with 16 bases between. CDR1 is LGHNA and CDR2 is YSLEER in the germline V gene. The CDR3 extends over 18 amino acids. CDR3 coding DNA: TGCGCCAGCAGCCAAGTCATGTCAGGCCCTTATAGCAATCAGCCCCAGCATTTT. Translation gives CASSQVMSGPYSNQPQHF.

This clone showed up just once. The chain links TRBV5-3 to TRBJ2-2; 9 bases fit TRBD1. TRBV5-3 is treated as an ORF (open reading frame) with a function not yet certain. V lost 4 bases and J lost 5; bases outside the gene matches: 15. This CDR3 is built from 18 residues. CDR3 sequence: CARSITGTGPLRTGELFF. The CDR3 DNA follows: TGTGCCAGAAGCATAACCGGGACAGGGCCATTGAGGACCGGGGAGCTGTTTTTT.

The chain combines TRBV19 with TRBJ1-5; D possibly corresponds to TRBD1 (5 bases). The CDR3 has 15 amino acids. Trimming removed 5 bases at V and 1 base at J, with 12 bases between. Germline assignment: CDR1 LNHDA and CDR2 SQIVND (reference sequence). The CDR3, as DNA: TGTGCCAGTAGTTGGCAGGGAGGAAGCAATCAGCCCCAGCATTTT. It translates to CASSWQGGSNQPQHF.

This rearrangement joins TRBV6-1 to TRBJ1-2, with D maybe TRBD1 (5 bases). V was pared by 6 bases and J by 7 bases, with 21 bases between. The CDR3 spans 15 residues. Germline values: CDR1 MNHNS, CDR2 SASEGT. CDR3 DNA: TGTGCCAGCAGCGCAGACAGAGCCCCTCTATCTGGCTACACCTTC. It codes for CASSADRAPLSGYTF.

The chain links TRBV5-6 to TRBJ1-2, with 7 bases aligning to TRBD1. This CDR3 is 14 amino acids long. J lost 5 bases, V lost 0 bases, and 4 bases had no gene match. CDR1 is SGHDT, CDR2 YYEEEE, per germline. CDR3 sequence (DNA): TGTGCCAGCAGCTTGGGGACAGGTCATTATGGCTACACCTTC. It yields the protein CASSLGTGHYGYTF.

The chain uses TRBV15 and TRBJ2-5; 8 bases are shared with TRBD1. Unmatched junction bases numbered 17, after V lost 0 bases and J lost 14 bases. CDR1 and CDR2 from the germline V gene are LNHNV and YYDKDF (reference sequence). The CDR3 length is 16 residues. The CDR3 spells CATSRDLLGTGYEQYF. CDR3 bases: TGTGCCACCAGCAGAGATCTTCTCGGGACAGGCTACGAGCAATACTTC.

This chain links TRBV5-1 with TRBJ2-1, with TRBD2 identical over 7 bases. Germline loops: CDR1 SGHRS, CDR2 YFSETQ. Unmatched junction bases numbered 9, after V lost 0 bases and J lost 3 bases. The CDR3 is 17 residues long. CDR3 loop: CASSLVASGKIYNEQFF. The CDR3 nucleotides are TGCGCCAGCAGCTTGGTGGCTAGCGGCAAGATCTACAATGAGCAGTTCTTC.

This sequence joins TRBV6-6 and TRBJ1-1; D is ambiguous. This CDR3 is 11 amino acids long. V lost 3 bases, J lost 11 bases, and 10 bases lay in between. In germline, CDR1 is MNHNY, CDR2 SVGAGI (reference sequence). The CDR3 DNA reads as TGTGCCAGCAGTTATAGGGAGAGTGCTTTCTTT. Translating it yields CASSYRESAFF.

Written as DNA, the CDR3 is TGTGCCAGCAGTTTTTCCGGACATTACCAGCCCCAGCATTTT. It translates to CASSFSGHYQPQHF. The V gene is TRBV27, the J gene TRBJ1-5, with D maybe TRBD1 (5 bases). The ends were cut back, 3 bases at V and 7 bases at J, with 13 bases in the middle. Per the germline V gene, CDR1 is MNHEY and CDR2 is SMNVEV (reference sequence). This CDR3 has 14 amino acids.